The 28 T cell receptor beta chains listed next were all sequenced from one sample in a study of blood T cell repertoires in COVID-19. The data were produced by immunoSEQ multiplex PCR, yet TCRdb's version contains in-frame clones alone and is incomplete. The table has some 240,000 clones, roughly four fifths seen once. Sequencing was performed on PBMCs or T cells enriched from blood (not recorded which). The source of these receptors is a man aged 25-45 years with acute COVID-19.

This chain uses TRBV5-8 with TRBJ1-6, with 8 bases lining up with TRBD1. Trimming at V came to 3 bases and at J to 11 bases, leaving 4 bases not matched to a gene. Germline assignment: CDR1 SGHTS and CDR2 YDEGEE. This CDR3 has 13 residues. CDR3 bases: TGTGCCAGCAGCTGGGACAGGTCGGCACCCCTCCACTTT. Translation: CASSWDRSAPLHF.

The gene calls are TRBV3-1 (or the pseudogene TRBV3-2) and TRBJ1-1, with 8 bases aligning to TRBD1. CDR3 length: 14 residues. Looked up from germline, CDR1 is LGHDT and CDR2 is YNNKEL (reference sequence). The J segment lost 0 bases and the V segment lost 4 bases, leaving 1 base of the junction unmatched. CDR3 DNA sequence: TGTGCCAGCAGCCGGGGACAGGTGAACACTGAAGCTTTCTTT. This codes for CASSRGQVNTEAFF.

The chain carries TRBV5-1 and TRBJ2-5; 8 positions match TRBD2. V lost 6 bases to trimming and J lost 3 bases; unmatched junction nucleotides: 1. This CDR3 spans 12 amino acids. CDR1 SGHRS and CDR2 YFSETQ come from the germline V gene. CDR3: CASKRGKETQYF. In DNA form, the CDR3 reads TGCGCCAGCAAGCGGGGGAAAGAGACCCAGTACTTC.

This clone showed up just a few times. The V gene is TRBV4-3, the J gene TRBJ2-2; 13 bases align to TRBD2. J lost 3 bases, V lost 4 bases, and 2 bases had no gene match. The CDR3 has 16 residues. In germline, CDR1 is LGHNA, CDR2 YSLEER. The CDR3 bases are TGCGCCAGCAGCCGACTAGCGGGAGGAGACACCGGGGAGCTGTTTTTT. It is translated as CASSRLAGGDTGELFF.

This chain's CDR3 is CASSRQTNYGYTF. CDR3 sequence (DNA): TGTGCCAGCAGCCGACAGACTAACTATGGCTACACCTTC. The gene calls are TRBV16 and TRBJ1-2; tentative D call: TRBD1 (5 bases). The CDR3 covers 13 residues. CDR1 is KGHSY and CDR2 is FQNENV in the germline V gene. Trimming removed 4 bases from V and 0 bases from J, with 6 bases in between.

The J gene is TRBJ1-1, the V gene TRBV5-4; no definite D call. Trimming removed 0 bases from V and 3 bases from J, with 12 bases in between. The CDR3 loop spans 15 amino acids. The germline gives CDR1 SGHNT, CDR2 YYREEE (reference sequence). This CDR3 is CASSLEVRGDTEAFF. CDR3 DNA: TGTGCCAGCAGCTTGGAGGTTCGGGGAGACACTGAAGCTTTCTTT. Full variable domain (outside the CDR3, taken from reference TRBV5-4 and TRBJ1-1): ETGVTQSPTHLIKTRGQQVTLRCSSQSGHNTVSWYQQALGQGPQFIFQYYREEENGRGNFPPRFSGLQFPNYSSELNVNALELDDSALYLCASSLEVRGDTEAFFGQGTRLTVV.

This chain connects TRBV6-4 to TRBJ2-3; maybe TRBD2 (5 bases). Trimming pared 3 bases from V and 4 bases from J, leaving 11 bases between. Germline loops: CDR1 MRHNA, CDR2 SNTAGT. CDR3 size: 14 residues. The CDR3 protein is CASSEPFGADTQYF. CDR3 DNA: TGTGCCAGCAGTGAGCCTTTCGGGGCAGATACGCAGTATTTT.

J is TRBJ1-5 and V is TRBV5-1; D uncertain. V dropped 4 bases and J dropped 7 bases, with 15 bases sitting between them. Germline CDR1 SGHRS, CDR2 YFSETQ. CDR3 length: 14 amino acids. The CDR3 coding sequence is TGCGCCAGCAGCGTAACTACGGGGAGCCAGCCCCAGCATTTT. Protein product: CASSVTTGSQPQHF.

The J gene is TRBJ2-6, the V gene TRBV6-1; D might be TRBD1 (5 bases). Germline V gene data show CDR1 as MNHNS and CDR2 as SASEGT. The CDR3 consists of 16 residues. Trimming removed 4 bases from V and 3 bases from J, with 13 bases in between. The CDR3 here is CASSGAGLFGANVLTF. The CDR3 nucleotides read TGTGCCAGCAGTGGGGCAGGGCTTTTTGGGGCCAACGTCCTGACTTTC.

V gene TRBV19 combines with J gene TRBJ1-6; D is undetermined. The length of the CDR3 is 15 residues. Trimming cost V 1 base and J 7 bases, with 11 bases left between them. Looked up from germline, CDR1 is LNHDA and CDR2 is SQIVND (reference sequence). The CDR3 here is CASSIGSTGNSPLHF. CDR3 coding DNA: TGTGCCAGTAGTATAGGCTCGACGGGGAATTCACCCCTCCACTTT.

This chain joins TRBV7-9 and TRBJ1-1; no clear D. Germline loops: CDR1 SEHNR, CDR2 FQNEAQ (reference sequence). The CDR3 runs to 12 residues. V shed 3 bases and J shed 7 bases, with 9 bases lying between them. The CDR3 DNA reads TGTGCCAGCAGCTTTACCGGGAGTGAAGCTTTCTTT. Its translation: CASSFTGSEAFF. Variable domain in full (rest from reference TRBV7-9 and TRBJ1-1): DTGVSQNPRHKITKRGQNVTFRCDPISEHNRLYWYRQTLGQGPEFLTYFQNEAQLEKSRLLSDRFSAERPKGSFSTLEIQRTEQGDSAMYLCASSFTGSEAFFGQGTRLTVV.

This clone was seen only a few times. This sequence joins TRBV30 and TRBJ1-6; 9 nucleotides line up with TRBD1. Germline V lookup: CDR1 GTSNPN, CDR2 SVGIG (reference sequence). The CDR3 has 14 amino acids. Losses at the gene ends were 5 bases for V and 6 bases for J; bases not matched to a gene: 5. The CDR3 protein is CAWGTGQGNSPLHF. The DNA of the CDR3 is TGTGCCTGGGGGACGGGACAGGGTAATTCACCCCTCCACTTT.

The chain links TRBV4-1 to TRBJ2-2; TRBD2 aligns across 8 bases. This CDR3 is built from 20 residues. Germline V lookup: CDR1 MGHRA, CDR2 YSYEKL. V lost 0 bases to trimming and J lost 7 bases; unmatched junction nucleotides: 19. The CDR3: CASSQDRGMGRGGRIGELFF. CDR3 bases: TGCGCCAGCAGCCAAGACCGAGGGATGGGGCGCGGGGGGCGGATCGGGGAGCTGTTTTTT.

This chain uses TRBV7-9 with TRBJ2-1; TRBD2 matches at 7 bases. Germline values: CDR1 SEHNR, CDR2 FQNEAQ (reference sequence). The trim removed 4 bases at V and 1 base at J, leaving 10 bases unmatched. This CDR3 spans 17 amino acids. CDR3 region: CASSSPSPGLSYNEQFF. CDR3 nucleotides: TGTGCCAGCAGCTCCCCCTCCCCGGGACTATCCTACAATGAGCAGTTCTTC.

This clone was seen just once. The rearrangement uses TRBV2 and TRBJ2-3, with 8 bases lining up with TRBD2. CDR1 SNHLY and CDR2 FYNNEI come from the germline V gene. CDR3 length: 13 residues. The V segment lost 5 bases and the J segment 4 bases; nucleotides outside the gene matches: 2. The CDR3 spells CASSSGGSDTQYF. The CDR3, as DNA: TGTGCCAGCAGTAGCGGGGGATCAGATACGCAGTATTTT.

The rearrangement links TRBV3-1 (or the pseudogene TRBV3-2) to TRBJ2-1, with a possible D match to TRBD1 (5 bases). CDR1 LGHDT and CDR2 YNNKEL come from the germline V gene (reference sequence). V lost 5 bases and J 6 bases, leaving 11 bases between the germline ends. The CDR3 loop spans 13 amino acids. DNA for the CDR3: TGTGCCAGCAGCTTCCGACAGAGCAATGAGCAGTTCTTC. Protein: CASSFRQSNEQFF.

The V and J genes are TRBV30 and TRBJ2-3; TRBD2 matches 8 bases. The germline V gene encodes CDR1 GTSNPN and CDR2 SVGIG (reference sequence). Trimming at V came to 0 bases and at J to 6 bases, leaving 5 bases not matched to a gene. The CDR3 is 14 residues long. CDR3 residues: CAWSVKAGADTQYF. Here the CDR3 DNA reads TGTGCCTGGAGTGTAAAAGCGGGAGCTGATACGCAGTATTTT.

The rearrangement joins TRBV18 to TRBJ1-5; 7 bases are a match to TRBD1. This CDR3 is 15 amino acids long. With 4 bases clipped from V and 6 bases from J, the junction kept 9 bases outside the gene matches. Germline CDR1 and CDR2: KGHSH and LQKENI. As DNA, the CDR3 is TGTGCCAGCTCACATGGGCAGGGGGATGGTCAGCCCCAGCATTTT. Amino acid sequence: CASSHGQGDGQPQHF.

This sequence joins TRBV24-1 and TRBJ1-4; TRBD1 matches at 8 bases. With 4 bases clipped from V and 10 bases from J, the junction kept 7 bases outside the gene matches. Germline V lookup: CDR1 KGHDR, CDR2 SFDVKD. This CDR3 is 14 amino acids long. The DNA of the CDR3 is TGTGCCACCAGTGACTCCGGGACAGGAAGAAAACTGTTTTTT. Protein: CATSDSGTGRKLFF.

This clone was detected only once. In DNA, the CDR3 is TGTGCCAGCAGAGACCGTCCGGGGGGGTACGAGCAGTACGTC. Protein product: CASRDRPGGYEQYV. This chain uses TRBV21-1 with TRBJ2-7; TRBD2, the D gene given by the table, was not confirmed from the DNA. TRBV21-1 counts as a pseudogene. The CDR3 runs 14 residues.

The chain couples TRBV7-3 to TRBJ2-2; TRBD2 aligns across 9 bases. Trimming at V came to 5 bases and at J to 6 bases, leaving 10 bases not matched to a gene. Germline assignment: CDR1 SGHTA and CDR2 FQGTGA. This CDR3 comprises 16 residues. This CDR3 is CASSLGGGRAPGELFF. CDR3 DNA: TGTGCCAGCAGCCTGGGTGGCGGGAGGGCCCCCGGGGAGCTGTTTTTT. The entire variable domain, with the rest obtained from reference TRBV7-3 and TRBJ2-2, is as follows: GAGVSQTPSNKVTEKGKYVELRCDPISGHTALYWYRQSLGQGPEFLIYFQGTGAADDSGLPNDRFFAVRPEGSVSTLKIQRTERGDSAVYLCASSLGGGRAPGELFFGEGSRLTVL.

The chain couples TRBV3-1 (or the pseudogene TRBV3-2) to TRBJ1-4; D gene unclear. V was shortened by 0 bases and J by 7 bases, with 9 bases between the two germline ends. In germline, CDR1 is LGHDT, CDR2 YNNKEL (reference sequence). The CDR3 covers 14 residues. CDR3 protein: CASSQDLVSEKLFF. The CDR3 DNA reads as TGTGCCAGCAGCCAAGATCTAGTCAGTGAAAAACTGTTTTTT.

The chain carries TRBV7-3 and TRBJ2-3; tentatively, D is TRBD1 (5 bases). Germline V CDR1 and CDR2: SGHTA, FQGTGA. The CDR3 extends over 16 amino acids. Trimming cost V 3 bases and J 0 bases, with 13 bases left between them. The CDR3 nucleotides are TGTGCCAGCAGCTTTCAGGGCAGAATGAGCACAGATACGCAGTATTTT. Residues: CASSFQGRMSTDTQYF.

This chain links TRBV6-2 or TRBV6-3 with TRBJ2-7; a possible D gene is TRBD2 (7 bases). Trimming stripped 5 bases from V and 6 bases from J, with 17 bases between. Germline lookup yields CDR1 MNHEY and CDR2 SVGEGT. The CDR3 is made up of 14 amino acids. The CDR3 region has the DNA TGTGCCAGCAGTGGTGGTCGCGGGGGCTTCGAGCAGTACGTC. The encoded protein is CASSGGRGGFEQYV.

V usage is TRBV5-1 and J usage is TRBJ1-1; D may be TRBD1 (5 bases). Trimming left V 2 bases short and J 7 bases short, with 12 bases between. The CDR3 spans 13 residues. The germline V gene encodes CDR1 SGHRS and CDR2 YFSETQ. CDR3 region: CASSLTGDLEAFF. The CDR3 nucleotides read TGCGCCAGCAGCTTAACGGGGGACCTTGAAGCTTTCTTT. Full variable domain (outside the CDR3, taken from reference TRBV5-1 and TRBJ1-1): KAGVTQTPRYLIKTRGQQVTLSCSPISGHRSVSWYQQTPGQGLQFLFEYFSETQRNKGNFPGRFSGRQFSNSRSEMNVSTLELGDSALYLCASSLTGDLEAFFGQGTRLTVV.

To note about this clone: One end of the junction varies from germline; a read error may be responsible. V gene TRBV11-3 combines with J gene TRBJ2-2; D gene ambiguous. Germline-derived CDR1 and CDR2 are SGHNT and YENEEA. This CDR3 spans 11 amino acids. The CDR3 DNA reads TGTGCCAGCAGCGGGCTGGGCCATGCCGTTTTT. Encoded protein: CASSGLGHAVF.

The genes are TRBV7-6 and TRBJ1-2; 9 bases agree with TRBD1. The junction had 10 bases not matched to a gene; V was cut back by 6 bases and J by 5 bases. The CDR3 runs 15 residues. The germline V gene encodes CDR1 SGHVS and CDR2 FNYEAQ. The CDR3 protein is CASSPGTGPEYGYTF. The DNA for the CDR3 is TGTGCCAGCAGTCCCGGGACAGGGCCGGAGTATGGCTACACCTTC.

This clone appeared a few times. V is TRBV19 and J is TRBJ2-3; D may be TRBD2 (5 bases). The CDR3 covers 14 residues. Germline CDR1 is LNHDA and CDR2 is SQIVND (reference sequence). V was cut by 11 bases and J by 2 bases, with 17 bases left in between. CDR3 nucleotides: TGTGCCTGTTCTCGGGCGGGCTACACAGATACGCAGTATTTT. Amino acid sequence: CACSRAGYTDTQYF.